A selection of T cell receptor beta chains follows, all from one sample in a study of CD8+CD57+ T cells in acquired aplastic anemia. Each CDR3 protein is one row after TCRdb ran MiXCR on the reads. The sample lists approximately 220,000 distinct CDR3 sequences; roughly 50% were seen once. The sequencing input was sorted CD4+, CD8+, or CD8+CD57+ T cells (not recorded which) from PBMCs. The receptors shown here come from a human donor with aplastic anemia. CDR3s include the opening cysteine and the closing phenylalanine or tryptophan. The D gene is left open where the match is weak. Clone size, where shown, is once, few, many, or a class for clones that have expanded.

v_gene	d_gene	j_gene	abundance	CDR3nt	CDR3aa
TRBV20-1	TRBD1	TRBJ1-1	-	TGCAGTGCTGGGGACAGGCCGTGGACTGAAGCTTTCTTT	CSAGDRPWTEAFF
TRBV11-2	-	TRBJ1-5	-	TGTGCCAGCAGCCGTGATCGTACTCAGCCCCAGCATTTT	CASSRDRTQPQHF
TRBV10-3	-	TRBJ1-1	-	TGTGCCATCAGGAAGGGACAAACGAACACTGAAGCTTTCTTT	CAIRKGQTNTEAFF
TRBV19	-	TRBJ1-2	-	TGTGCCAGTAGTAACCCCCCTATCAGAGGTGGCTACACCTTC	CASSNPPIRGGYTF
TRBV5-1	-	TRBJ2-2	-	TGCGCCAGCAGCTTGGTTAGAAATGCGGACACCGGGGAGCTGTTTTTT	CASSLVRNADTGELFF
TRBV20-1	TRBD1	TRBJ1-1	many	TGCAGTGCTATGGAGACAGGGGAGGAAACTGAAGCTTTCTTT	CSAMETGEETEAFF
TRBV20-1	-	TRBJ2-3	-	TGCAGTGCTAGAGATCCAGGCCTGGGGGGCACTGATACGCAGTATTTT	CSARDPGLGGTDTQYF
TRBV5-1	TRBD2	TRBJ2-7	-	TGCGCCAGCAGCACAGGACTAGCGGGATATGGAGAGCAGTACTTC	CASSTGLAGYGEQYF
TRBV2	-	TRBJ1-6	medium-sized	TGTGCCAGCAACAGGGAAGTTAATTCACCCCTCCACTTT	CASNREVNSPLHF
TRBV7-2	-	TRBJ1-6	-	TGTGCCAGCAGCTTAGTCCAGAGCTCCTATAATTCACCCCTCCACTTT	CASSLVQSSYNSPLHF
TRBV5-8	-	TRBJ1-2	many	TGTGCCAGCAGCGAAGGAGGTGAGATAAACTATGGCTACACCTTC	CASSEGGEINYGYTF
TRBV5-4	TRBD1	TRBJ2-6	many	TGTGCCAGCAGCCTCCGGGACAGGGGCTCTGGGGCCAACGTCCTGACTTTC	CASSLRDRGSGANVLTF
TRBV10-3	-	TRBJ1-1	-	TGTGCCATCCGCCCGGTAGGGGAGGAAAATGAAGCTTTCTTT	CAIRPVGEENEAFF
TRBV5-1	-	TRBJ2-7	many	TGCGCCAGCAGCTTGGGCCCGGGGAAGGAAAACGAGCAGTACTTC	CASSLGPGKENEQYF
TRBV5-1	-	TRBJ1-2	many	TGCGCCAGCAGCTTATCGGGACTCCTCTATGGCTACACCTTC	CASSLSGLLYGYTF
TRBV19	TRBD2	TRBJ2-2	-	TGTGCCAGTAATAGCGGGCTCACCGGGGAGCTGTTTTTT	CASNSGLTGELFF
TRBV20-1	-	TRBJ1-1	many	TGCAGTGCTCCGACGGGGACTGAAGCTTTCTTT	CSAPTGTEAFF
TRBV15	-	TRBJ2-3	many	TGTGCCACCAGCAGAGAGGCGGGGGCGTACACAGATACGCAGTATTTT	CATSREAGAYTDTQYF
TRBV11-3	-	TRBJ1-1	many	TGTGCCAGCAGCAGAGGAGGGACTGAAGCTTTCTTT	CASSRGGTEAFF
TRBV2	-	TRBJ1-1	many	TGTGCCAGCAGTGAAGCGGGGAGGAACACTGAAGCTTTCTTT	CASSEAGRNTEAFF
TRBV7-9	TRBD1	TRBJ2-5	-	TGTGCCAGCAGCTTATCCCGACAGGGGGCGGGGGAGACCCAGTACTTC	CASSLSRQGAGETQYF
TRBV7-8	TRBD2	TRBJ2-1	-	TGTGCCAGCAGCTCCGAGTTGGGACTAGCGGTCAATGAGCAGTTCTTC	CASSSELGLAVNEQFF
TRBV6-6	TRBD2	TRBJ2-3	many	TGTGCCAGCAGTCCCCTAATAGCGGGGGGGACAGATACGCAGTATTTT	CASSPLIAGGTDTQYF
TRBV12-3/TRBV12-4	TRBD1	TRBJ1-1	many	TGTGCCAGCAGGCTTATGGGACAGGGAAGACGAGCTTTCTTT	CASRLMGQGRRAFF